These 20 T cell receptor beta chains came from one sample sequenced in a study of graft-versus-host responses after intestinal transplantation. Profiled with immunoSEQ multiplex PCR; TCRdb holds only in-frame clones, not every one. The table lists 84,000 or so clones, just under 95% of them singletons. Their recognized antigens are unknown. Here the sequenced sample was unstimulated CD4+ T cells sorted from spleen or lymph node cells, taken before intestinal transplant. These receptors came from a human donor who received an intestinal transplant.

The table lists this clone with a few counts. The V call is TRBV28, the J call TRBJ2-5, with TRBD2 matching 9 bases. Germline V gene lookup returns CDR1 MDHEN and CDR2 SYDVKM. J was trimmed by 0 bases and V by 9 bases; bases with no gene match: 8. This CDR3 contains 15 residues. In nucleotides, the CDR3 is TGTGCCAGTAATGGAGCGGGAGGTTACCAAGAGACCCAGTACTTC. It is translated as CASNGAGGYQETQYF.

This sequence joins TRBV7-9 and TRBJ1-1; possible D gene TRBD1, 6 bases. This CDR3 contains 14 residues. Germline CDR1 SEHNR, CDR2 FQNEAQ (reference sequence). V lost 8 bases to trimming and J lost 2 bases, with 15 bases between them. CDR3 loop: CASSSVGGNTEAFF. The CDR3 nucleotides are TGTGCCAGCTCTTCGGTCGGGGGCAACACTGAAGCTTTCTTT.

V gene TRBV18 combines with J gene TRBJ2-3; TRBD1 matches 8 bases. CDR1 is KGHSH and CDR2 is LQKENI in the germline V gene. V shed 6 bases, J shed 6 bases, and the junction held 11 bases outside the gene matches. The CDR3 covers 15 residues. DNA of the CDR3: TGTGCCAGCTCCCTTCAGGGACAGGCAAGGGATACGCAGTATTTT. It translates to CASSLQGQARDTQYF.

The V gene is TRBV6-5, the J gene TRBJ1-4, with D unclear. Deletions cut 2 bases from V and 0 bases from J, with 10 bases between. The CDR3 has 16 amino acids. Germline-derived CDR1 and CDR2 are MNHEY and SVGAGI. The CDR3 protein is CASSYRGPTTNEKLFF. The CDR3 DNA follows: TGTGCCAGCAGTTACCGAGGACCTACAACTAATGAAAAACTGTTTTTT.

The chain employs TRBV10-3 and TRBJ2-1, with D possibly matching TRBD2 (6 bases). Germline V gene data show CDR1 as ENHRY and CDR2 as SYGVKD. Trimming shortened V by 6 bases and J by 4 bases, and 16 bases separated the two germline ends. The CDR3 covers 15 residues. In DNA, the CDR3 is TGTGCCATCAGCACGCCTCGCGGGACTTACAATGAGCAGTTCTTC. It specifies CAISTPRGTYNEQFF.

This rearrangement joins TRBV4-1 to TRBJ2-7; 10 bases agree with TRBD2. Germline V gene lookup returns CDR1 MGHRA and CDR2 YSYEKL. J lost 5 bases, V lost 0 bases, and 10 bases had no gene match. The length of the CDR3 is 17 residues. CDR3 region: CASSQDLGLAGEHEQYF. DNA of the CDR3: TGCGCCAGCAGCCAAGATCTTGGTCTAGCGGGAGAACACGAGCAGTACTTC.

V is TRBV6-5 and J is TRBJ2-3; TRBD1 might be the D (6 bases). This CDR3 is built from 14 residues. Germline CDR1 is MNHEY and CDR2 is SVGAGI. V was pared by 6 bases and J by 2 bases, with 12 bases between. The CDR3 sequence: CASRDGTFTDTQYF. The DNA of the CDR3 is TGTGCCAGCAGGGACGGGACATTCACAGATACGCAGTATTTT.

This sequence joins TRBV29-1 and TRBJ2-7, with 8 nucleotides matching TRBD1. V was clipped by 6 bases and J by 2 bases; unmatched bases: 9. The CDR3 is 14 amino acids. Germline loops: CDR1 SQVTM, CDR2 ANQGSEA. Here the CDR3 DNA reads TGCAGCGTGAGATCAGGGGGCGCCACCTACGAGCAGTACTTC. Protein product: CSVRSGGATYEQYF.

The J gene is TRBJ2-4, the V gene TRBV5-8; unclear D gene. The V and J ends lost 0 bases and 2 bases respectively, with 6 bases between them. Germline-derived CDR1 and CDR2 are SGHTS and YDEGEE. The CDR3 is made up of 14 amino acids. CDR3: CASSLEGSKNIQYF. The CDR3 DNA follows: TGTGCCAGCAGCTTGGAAGGGTCCAAAAACATTCAGTACTTC.

The chain carries TRBV7-9 and TRBJ2-5; 7 bases fit TRBD2. Trimming at V came to 8 bases and at J to 0 bases, leaving 15 bases not matched to a gene. Germline V CDR1 and CDR2: SEHNR, FQNEAQ (reference sequence). CDR3 length equals 17 residues. CDR3 coding DNA: TGTGCCAGCTTGCGGGGCGAGGCGGGAGTGTACCAAGAGACCCAGTACTTC. Translation gives CASLRGEAGVYQETQYF.

This rearrangement joins TRBV27 to TRBJ2-7, with D tentatively TRBD2 (6 bases). V lost 4 bases to trimming and J lost 0 bases, with 16 bases between them. CDR1 and CDR2 from the germline V gene are MNHEY and SMNVEV (reference sequence). The CDR3 totals 16 residues. Here the CDR3 DNA reads TGTGCCAGCAGTTCTCCGTCCCTCGGGGGCTCCTACGAGCAGTACTTC. Protein product: CASSSPSLGGSYEQYF.

There are a few counts of this clone. The CDR3 nucleotides read TGCGCCAGCAGCTTGACTAGCGGGAGTGGAGCGCAGTATTTT. Protein sequence: CASSLTSGSGAQYF. This chain joins TRBV5-1 and TRBJ2-3; 11 positions agree with TRBD2. Germline V gene data show CDR1 as SGHRS and CDR2 as YFSETQ. V was pared by 1 base and J by 10 bases, with 5 bases of the junction left unmatched. The CDR3 has 14 amino acids. Variable domain in full (rest from reference TRBV5-1 and TRBJ2-3): KAGVTQTPRYLIKTRGQQVTLSCSPISGHRSVSWYQQTPGQGLQFLFEYFSETQRNKGNFPGRFSGRQFSNSRSEMNVSTLELGDSALYLCASSLTSGSGAQYFGPGTRLTVL.

The chain has TRBV5-5 and TRBJ2-5; D is unresolved. Trimming left V 0 bases short and J 1 base short, with 16 bases between. Per the germline V gene, CDR1 is SGHKS and CDR2 is YYEKEE (reference sequence). The CDR3 consists of 17 residues. The CDR3 DNA reads TGTGCCAGCAGCTTGGAGGGTATCGGGCAGAGCCAAGAGACCCAGTACTTC. It specifies CASSLEGIGQSQETQYF.

This chain joins TRBV6-5 and TRBJ2-5; no clear D. The CDR3 is made up of 13 amino acids. From germline, CDR1 is MNHEY and CDR2 SVGAGI. V was pared by 0 bases and J by 11 bases, with 13 bases between. The CDR3 DNA follows: TGTGCCAGCAGTTACTCTAGGAGCCTAGAGCAGTACTTC. Residues: CASSYSRSLEQYF.

V gene TRBV6-6 combines with J gene TRBJ1-5; tentative D call: TRBD1 (5 bases). CDR1 is MNHNY, CDR2 SVGAGI, per germline (reference sequence). V dropped 2 bases and J dropped 6 bases, with 14 bases sitting between them. The CDR3 contains 15 residues. The CDR3 loop is CASSYGGAFGQPQHF. DNA of the CDR3: TGTGCCAGCAGTTACGGCGGGGCGTTTGGTCAGCCCCAGCATTTT.

The chain employs TRBV27 and TRBJ1-6; 9 nucleotides match TRBD1. V gave up 4 bases and J gave up 10 bases; unmatched junction bases: 11. CDR3 size: 16 residues. Germline loops: CDR1 MNHEY, CDR2 SMNVEV (reference sequence). The CDR3 nucleotides read TGTGCCAGCAGTTACCAAGACCGGGACAGGGACTCACCCCTCCACTTT. It yields the protein CASSYQDRDRDSPLHF.

The rearrangement joins TRBV10-3 to TRBJ2-6, with D uncertain. The germline V gene has CDR1 ENHRY and CDR2 SYGVKD. CDR3 length: 15 residues. The V and J ends lost 2 bases and 0 bases respectively, with 5 bases between them. As DNA, the CDR3 is TGTGCCATCAGTGAGCGAAGCTCTGGGGCCAACGTCCTGACTTTC. It encodes CAISERSSGANVLTF.

This chain uses TRBV19 with TRBJ1-5; 7 bases map to TRBD1. V was clipped by 4 bases and J by 4 bases; unmatched bases: 7. The germline CDR1 and CDR2 sequences are LNHDA and SQIVND (reference sequence). The CDR3 runs 15 residues. CDR3 sequence: CASSTYRGGNQPQHF. In DNA form, the CDR3 reads TGTGCCAGTAGTACGTACAGGGGCGGGAATCAGCCCCAGCATTTT.

This rearrangement joins TRBV7-6 to TRBJ2-1; 10 bases fit TRBD2. This CDR3 is 17 amino acids long. J gave up 5 bases and V 0 bases, and 7 bases lay outside the gene matches. Germline CDR1 is SGHVS and CDR2 is FNYEAQ. This chain's CDR3 is CASSLAGSGRRDNEQFF. The CDR3 coding sequence is TGTGCCAGCAGCTTAGCAGGTAGCGGGAGGCGTGACAATGAGCAGTTCTTC. Full variable domain (missing parts from reference TRBV7-6 and TRBJ2-1): GAGVSQSPRYKVTKRGQDVALRCDPISGHVSLYWYRQALGQGPEFLTYFNYEAQQDKSGLPNDRFSAERPEGSISTLTIQRTEQRDSAMYRCASSLAGSGRRDNEQFFGPGTRLTVL.

The genes are TRBV15 and TRBJ2-3; D not certain. V lost 4 bases, J lost 2 bases, and 22 bases lay in between. The CDR3 has 18 amino acids. Germline V lookup: CDR1 LNHNV, CDR2 YYDKDF (reference sequence). The CDR3 is CATSTVPNTGSYTDTQYF. The CDR3 DNA sequence: TGTGCCACCAGCACCGTTCCCAATACGGGCTCTTACACAGATACGCAGTATTTT.